A selection of T cell receptor beta chains follows, all from one sample in a study of CD8+CD57+ T cells in acquired aplastic anemia. TCRdb reprocessed the reads with MiXCR, giving one entry per CDR3 protein. The sample consists of 150,000 to 180,000 distinct CDR3 sequences, 52% of them appearing once. The sample comprised sorted CD4+, CD8+, or CD8+CD57+ T cells (not recorded which) from PBMCs. The receptors were sampled from a human donor with aplastic anemia. CDR3s include the opening cysteine and the closing phenylalanine or tryptophan. The order of the fields is J gene, D gene, V gene, clone size, CDR3 protein, CDR3 DNA. A D gene is named only where the DNA matches it firmly. Clone sizes are given selectively: once, few, many, or a class where the clone is expanded.

j_gene: TRBJ1-1; d_gene: NA; v_gene: TRBV25-1; abundance: once; CDR3aa: CASSLQKNTEAFF; CDR3nt: TGTGCCAGCAGTCTTCAGAAGAACACTGAAGCTTTCTTT
j_gene: TRBJ1-1; d_gene: NA; v_gene: TRBV2; abundance: NA; CDR3aa: CAAGGPNTEAFF; CDR3nt: TGTGCCGCGGGGGGACCGAACACTGAAGCTTTCTTT
j_gene: TRBJ1-6; d_gene: NA; v_gene: TRBV20-1; abundance: NA; CDR3aa: CSARYPRRSDNSPLHF; CDR3nt: TGCAGTGCTAGGTACCCCAGGAGGTCGGATAATTCACCCCTCCACTTT
j_gene: TRBJ2-2; d_gene: NA; v_gene: TRBV14; abundance: many; CDR3aa: CASSQVITGELFF; CDR3nt: TGTGCCAGCAGCCAAGTCATCACCGGGGAGCTGTTTTTT
j_gene: TRBJ2-2; d_gene: NA; v_gene: TRBV9; abundance: NA; CDR3aa: CASSVAGASGTGELFF; CDR3nt: TGTGCCAGCAGCGTAGCAGGGGCGTCGGGCACCGGGGAGCTGTTTTTT
j_gene: TRBJ2-1; d_gene: TRBD2; v_gene: TRBV7-2; abundance: once; CDR3aa: CASSLVTPGGTYNEQFF; CDR3nt: TGTGCCAGCAGCTTAGTCACCCCGGGAGGGACCTACAATGAGCAGTTCTTC
j_gene: TRBJ2-7; d_gene: TRBD2; v_gene: TRBV7-3; abundance: NA; CDR3aa: CASSPGLAGPSPHEQYF; CDR3nt: TGTGCCAGCAGCCCAGGACTAGCGGGCCCTTCGCCTCACGAGCAGTACTTC
j_gene: TRBJ1-2; d_gene: TRBD1; v_gene: TRBV4-2; abundance: NA; CDR3aa: CASSATSGTAYTF; CDR3nt: TGTGCCAGCAGCGCAACTTCCGGGACAGCTTACACCTTC
j_gene: TRBJ2-3; d_gene: NA; v_gene: TRBV2; abundance: many; CDR3aa: CATLIPPTAPTSTDTQYF; CDR3nt: TGTGCCACCCTCATTCCCCCCACAGCGCCTACTAGCACAGATACGCAGTATTTT
j_gene: TRBJ2-5; d_gene: TRBD1; v_gene: TRBV2; abundance: NA; CDR3aa: CASAGTAEETQYF; CDR3nt: TGTGCCAGCGCCGGGACAGCGGAAGAGACCCAGTACTTC
j_gene: TRBJ1-2; d_gene: NA; v_gene: TRBV9; abundance: NA; CDR3aa: CASSPGRDYGYTF; CDR3nt: TGTGCCAGCAGCCCAGGGAGGGACTATGGCTACACCTTC
j_gene: TRBJ2-7; d_gene: NA; v_gene: TRBV2; abundance: NA; CDR3aa: CASSDTRAYEQYF; CDR3nt: TGTGCCAGCAGTGATACGAGGGCCTACGAGCAGTACTTC
j_gene: TRBJ2-7; d_gene: TRBD1; v_gene: TRBV10-3; abundance: NA; CDR3aa: CAITLAGDRDSYNEQYF; CDR3nt: TGTGCCATCACGTTGGCGGGGGACAGGGATTCCTACAATGAGCAGTACTTC
j_gene: TRBJ2-2; d_gene: TRBD2; v_gene: TRBV7-6; abundance: once; CDR3aa: CASSLTSAGELFF; CDR3nt: TGTGCCAGCAGCCTGACTAGCGCCGGGGAGCTGTTTTTT
j_gene: TRBJ2-1; d_gene: TRBD2; v_gene: TRBV20-1; abundance: NA; CDR3aa: CRAGTSGTDEQFF; CDR3nt: TGCAGGGCCGGGACTAGCGGGACCGATGAGCAGTTCTTC
j_gene: TRBJ2-7; d_gene: NA; v_gene: TRBV7-9; abundance: few; CDR3aa: CASSPSGGREQYF; CDR3nt: TGTGCCAGCAGCCCCTCAGGGGGGAGGGAGCAGTACTTC
j_gene: TRBJ2-7; d_gene: TRBD1; v_gene: TRBV29-1; abundance: NA; CDR3aa: CSVVRDRGREQCF; CDR3nt: TGCAGCGTCGTCCGGGACAGGGGGCGCGAGCAGTGCTTC
j_gene: TRBJ1-4; d_gene: NA; v_gene: TRBV2; abundance: NA; CDR3aa: CASVTAVGEKLFF; CDR3nt: TGTGCCAGCGTCACTGCCGTTGGGGAAAAACTGTTTTTT
j_gene: TRBJ2-5; d_gene: TRBD1; v_gene: TRBV10-3; abundance: NA; CDR3aa: CAISDPGQGAKETQYF; CDR3nt: TGTGCCATCAGTGATCCAGGACAGGGGGCAAAAGAGACCCAGTACTTC
j_gene: TRBJ2-1; d_gene: NA; v_gene: TRBV2; abundance: NA; CDR3aa: CATSTQWTDSSYNEQFF; CDR3nt: TGTGCCACCAGTACCCAATGGACGGATAGCTCCTACAATGAGCAGTTCTTC
j_gene: TRBJ2-2; d_gene: NA; v_gene: TRBV24-1; abundance: many; CDR3aa: CATSDQPLNTGELFF; CDR3nt: TGTGCCACCAGTGACCAACCCCTGAACACCGGGGAGCTGTTTTTT
j_gene: TRBJ2-7; d_gene: NA; v_gene: TRBV10-3; abundance: once; CDR3aa: CATKLESLALIVF; CDR3nt: TGTGCCACCAAACTAGAATCGTTGGCCCTGATCGTCTTC
j_gene: TRBJ1-1; d_gene: NA; v_gene: TRBV9; abundance: NA; CDR3aa: CASSVGGSTEAFF; CDR3nt: TGTGCCAGCAGCGTAGGGGGCAGCACTGAAGCTTTCTTT
j_gene: TRBJ1-6; d_gene: NA; v_gene: TRBV7-9; abundance: NA; CDR3aa: CASSRQDSYNSPLHF; CDR3nt: TGTGCCAGCAGCCGACAGGACTCCTATAATTCACCCCTCCACTTT
j_gene: TRBJ2-7; d_gene: NA; v_gene: TRBV10-1; abundance: few; CDR3aa: CASSDGTMDYEQYF; CDR3nt: TGCGCCAGCAGTGATGGGACGATGGACTACGAGCAGTACTTC
j_gene: TRBJ1-5; d_gene: TRBD1; v_gene: TRBV24-1; abundance: once; CDR3aa: CATSDLKGTGQPQHF; CDR3nt: TGTGCCACCAGTGATTTAAAGGGGACAGGTCAGCCCCAGCATTTT
j_gene: TRBJ1-1; d_gene: NA; v_gene: TRBV12-5; abundance: many; CDR3aa: CASGEFAEAFF; CDR3nt: TGTGCTAGTGGCGAGTTCGCTGAAGCTTTCTTT
j_gene: TRBJ1-1; d_gene: NA; v_gene: TRBV2; abundance: NA; CDR3aa: CASVSGTEAFF; CDR3nt: TGTGCCAGTGTGTCTGGAACTGAAGCTTTCTTT
j_gene: TRBJ2-3; d_gene: TRBD2; v_gene: TRBV20-1; abundance: many; CDR3aa: CSARDLSSGGLNTQYF; CDR3nt: TGCAGTGCTAGAGATCTGAGTAGCGGGGGATTGAATACGCAGTATTTT
j_gene: TRBJ1-4; d_gene: NA; v_gene: TRBV9; abundance: NA; CDR3aa: CASSVGQRNEKLFF; CDR3nt: TGTGCCAGCAGCGTAGGTCAGAGAAATGAAAAACTGTTTTTT
j_gene: TRBJ2-7; d_gene: NA; v_gene: TRBV4-1; abundance: many; CDR3aa: CASSQDGAPGDEQYF; CDR3nt: TGCGCCAGCAGCCAAGATGGAGCCCCGGGGGACGAGCAGTACTTC
j_gene: TRBJ2-7; d_gene: NA; v_gene: TRBV19; abundance: NA; CDR3aa: CASRPTTQDEQYF; CDR3nt: TGTGCCAGTAGGCCAACTACACAAGACGAGCAGTACTTC
j_gene: TRBJ2-7; d_gene: NA; v_gene: TRBV20-1; abundance: NA; CDR3aa: CSARPTGDPSYEQYF; CDR3nt: TGCAGTGCTAGGCCCACGGGGGACCCATCTTACGAGCAGTACTTC
j_gene: TRBJ1-5; d_gene: NA; v_gene: TRBV19; abundance: NA; CDR3aa: CASRAQRDLQPQHF; CDR3nt: TGTGCCAGTAGAGCGCAGAGGGATCTTCAGCCCCAGCATTTT
j_gene: TRBJ2-7; d_gene: NA; v_gene: TRBV7-8; abundance: few; CDR3aa: CASSLAGGEQYF; CDR3nt: TGTGCCAGCAGCTTAGCTGGGGGCGAGCAGTACTTC
j_gene: TRBJ2-7; d_gene: NA; v_gene: TRBV11-3; abundance: once; CDR3aa: CASSYTRETEQYF; CDR3nt: TGTGCCAGCAGTTATACTCGGGAAACCGAGCAGTACTTC
j_gene: TRBJ2-2; d_gene: NA; v_gene: TRBV7-3; abundance: NA; CDR3aa: CASSLNATGELFF; CDR3nt: TGTGCCAGCAGCTTGAACGCTACCGGGGAGCTGTTTTTT
j_gene: TRBJ1-5; d_gene: TRBD1; v_gene: TRBV2; abundance: NA; CDR3aa: CASSGTGGNNQPQHF; CDR3nt: TGTGCCAGCAGCGGGACAGGGGGAAACAATCAGCCCCAGCATTTT
j_gene: TRBJ2-7; d_gene: NA; v_gene: TRBV7-2; abundance: NA; CDR3aa: CASSPVTVGSQYF; CDR3nt: TGTGCCAGCAGCCCAGTGACCGTTGGGTCGCAGTACTTC
j_gene: TRBJ1-6; d_gene: NA; v_gene: TRBV7-6; abundance: many; CDR3aa: CASSLASADEGGRKNSPLHF; CDR3nt: TGTGCCAGCAGCTTAGCGAGTGCCGATGAGGGAGGTCGTAAGAATTCACCCCTCCACTTT
j_gene: TRBJ1-6; d_gene: NA; v_gene: TRBV11-1; abundance: NA; CDR3aa: CASSLGASSYNSPLHF; CDR3nt: TGTGCCAGCAGCTTAGGGGCAAGCTCCTATAATTCACCCCTCCACTTT
j_gene: TRBJ2-2; d_gene: NA; v_gene: TRBV5-5; abundance: many; CDR3aa: CASSYGRTGELFF; CDR3nt: TGTGCCAGCAGCTACGGACGGACCGGGGAGCTGTTTTTT
j_gene: TRBJ2-7; d_gene: NA; v_gene: TRBV10-3; abundance: NA; CDR3aa: CAISVTDIYEQYF; CDR3nt: TGTGCCATCAGTGTGACGGACATCTACGAGCAGTACTTC
j_gene: TRBJ2-7; d_gene: NA; v_gene: TRBV19; abundance: NA; CDR3aa: CASSISGGRTYEQYF; CDR3nt: TGTGCCAGTAGTATCTCAGGGGGGAGAACCTACGAGCAGTACTTC
j_gene: TRBJ2-7; d_gene: TRBD1; v_gene: TRBV14; abundance: NA; CDR3aa: CASRSGTGSQEQYF; CDR3nt: TGTGCCAGCAGGTCCGGGACAGGGAGTCAAGAGCAGTACTTC
j_gene: TRBJ2-1; d_gene: NA; v_gene: TRBV2; abundance: NA; CDR3aa: CASRGRLRDEQFF; CDR3nt: TGTGCCAGCAGGGGACGACTGCGCGATGAGCAGTTCTTC
j_gene: TRBJ1-2; d_gene: NA; v_gene: TRBV19; abundance: NA; CDR3aa: CASSTSLLGGYGYTF; CDR3nt: TGTGCCAGTAGTACCTCCCTATTAGGTGGGTATGGCTACACCTTC
j_gene: TRBJ2-3; d_gene: NA; v_gene: TRBV5-1; abundance: NA; CDR3aa: CASTSQGTTDTQYF; CDR3nt: TGCGCCAGCACCTCCCAAGGGACCACAGATACGCAGTATTTT
j_gene: TRBJ2-3; d_gene: NA; v_gene: TRBV19; abundance: many; CDR3aa: CASSIPTDTQYF; CDR3nt: TGTGCCAGTAGTATCCCCACAGATACGCAGTATTTT
j_gene: TRBJ1-2; d_gene: NA; v_gene: TRBV10-3; abundance: NA; CDR3aa: CAISEYSSGGETYGYTF; CDR3nt: TGTGCCATCAGTGAGTATAGCTCGGGCGGCGAGACCTATGGCTACACCTTC
j_gene: TRBJ1-3; d_gene: NA; v_gene: TRBV10-3; abundance: NA; CDR3aa: CAISEQPGGFGNTIYF; CDR3nt: TGTGCCATCAGTGAGCAGCCGGGGGGATTTGGAAACACCATATATTTT
j_gene: TRBJ1-5; d_gene: TRBD1; v_gene: TRBV19; abundance: many; CDR3aa: CASSTDRVVQPQHF; CDR3nt: TGTGCCAGTAGCACCGACAGGGTAGTACAGCCCCAGCATTTT
j_gene: TRBJ1-5; d_gene: TRBD1; v_gene: TRBV6-9; abundance: NA; CDR3aa: CASSEGQGGYSNQPQHF; CDR3nt: TGTGCCAGCAGTGAGGGACAGGGGGGGTATAGCAATCAGCCCCAGCATTTT
j_gene: TRBJ2-7; d_gene: TRBD2; v_gene: TRBV20-1; abundance: many; CDR3aa: CSARTSGGYEQYF; CDR3nt: TGCAGTGCAAGGACTAGCGGGGGTTACGAGCAGTACTTC
j_gene: TRBJ2-7; d_gene: NA; v_gene: TRBV7-2; abundance: many; CDR3aa: CASSPVTGMTYEQYF; CDR3nt: TGTGCCAGCAGCCCGGTTACAGGGATGACCTACGAGCAGTACTTC
j_gene: TRBJ2-1; d_gene: NA; v_gene: TRBV19; abundance: few; CDR3aa: CASSVKRNEQFF; CDR3nt: TGTGCCAGTTCGGTTAAGCGCAATGAGCAGTTCTTC
j_gene: TRBJ2-1; d_gene: TRBD1; v_gene: TRBV6-1; abundance: few; CDR3aa: CASSKGQGESYEQFF; CDR3nt: TGTGCCAGCAGTAAAGGACAGGGGGAATCGTATGAGCAGTTCTTC
j_gene: TRBJ2-7; d_gene: TRBD1; v_gene: TRBV27; abundance: NA; CDR3aa: CASRDRASYEQYF; CDR3nt: TGTGCCAGCAGGGACAGGGCCTCCTACGAGCAGTACTTC
j_gene: TRBJ2-7; d_gene: NA; v_gene: TRBV20-1; abundance: NA; CDR3aa: CSARDRVIGYEQYF; CDR3nt: TGCAGTGCTAGAGATCGAGTAATCGGCTACGAGCAGTACTTC
j_gene: TRBJ2-3; d_gene: NA; v_gene: TRBV7-3; abundance: NA; CDR3aa: CASSFGGPDTQYF; CDR3nt: TGTGCCAGCAGCTTCGGGGGTCCGGATACGCAGTATTTT